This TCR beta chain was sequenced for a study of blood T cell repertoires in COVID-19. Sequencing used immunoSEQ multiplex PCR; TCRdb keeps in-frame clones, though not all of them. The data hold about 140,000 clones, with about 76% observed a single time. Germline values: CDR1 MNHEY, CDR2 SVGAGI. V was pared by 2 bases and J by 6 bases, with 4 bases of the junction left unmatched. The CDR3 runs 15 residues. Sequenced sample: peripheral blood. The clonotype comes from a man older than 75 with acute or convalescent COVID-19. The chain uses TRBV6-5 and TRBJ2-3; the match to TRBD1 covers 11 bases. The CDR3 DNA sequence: TGTGCCAGCAGTTACGGGACAGGGGGGGCGGATACGCAGTATTTT. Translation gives CASSYGTGGADTQYF.